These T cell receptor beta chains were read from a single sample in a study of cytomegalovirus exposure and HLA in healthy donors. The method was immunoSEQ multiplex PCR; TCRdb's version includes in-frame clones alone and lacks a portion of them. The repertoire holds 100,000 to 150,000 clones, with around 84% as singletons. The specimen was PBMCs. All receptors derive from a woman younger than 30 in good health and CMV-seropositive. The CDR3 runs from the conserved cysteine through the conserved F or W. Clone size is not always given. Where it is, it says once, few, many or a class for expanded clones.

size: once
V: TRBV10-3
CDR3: CAIGTPNEQFF

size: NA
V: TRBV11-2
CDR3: CASSSYRTAEAFF

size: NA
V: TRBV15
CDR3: CATSRHLSGGGEGEQFF

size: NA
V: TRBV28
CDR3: CASSKLGTSGTDTQYF

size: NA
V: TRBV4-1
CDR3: CASSRPMTGGDYEQYF

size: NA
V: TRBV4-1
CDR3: CASSQDTGQGAHEQYF

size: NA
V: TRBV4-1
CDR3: CASSQDSTPGGTQYF

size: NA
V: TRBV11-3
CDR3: CASSPEGYEQYF

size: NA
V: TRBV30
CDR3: CAWSVGDRYYGYTF

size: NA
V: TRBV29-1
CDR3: CSVARGEGGQPQHF

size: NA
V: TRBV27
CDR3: CASSSRTGMRAKNIQYF

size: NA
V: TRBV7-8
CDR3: CASSFGAFEAFF

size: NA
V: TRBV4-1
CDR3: CASSQESQIDTEAFF

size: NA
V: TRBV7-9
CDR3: CASSYSGETQYF

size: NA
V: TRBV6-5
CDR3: CASSYEDIWGEQYF

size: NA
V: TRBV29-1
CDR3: CSAASSGGGDEQFF

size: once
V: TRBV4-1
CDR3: CASSQTGTGSREQYF

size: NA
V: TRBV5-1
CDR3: CASSLAVAGGELYF

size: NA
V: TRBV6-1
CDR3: CASSESWGQDTQYF

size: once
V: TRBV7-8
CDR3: CASQTAGRKYTDTQYF

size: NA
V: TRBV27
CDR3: CATGTGGYGYTF

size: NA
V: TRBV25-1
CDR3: CASSDPSLSGELFF

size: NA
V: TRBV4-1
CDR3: CASSKTSGQETQYF

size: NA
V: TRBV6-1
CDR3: CASSVNRYNEQFF

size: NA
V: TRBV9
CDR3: CASSTTGSGNTIYF

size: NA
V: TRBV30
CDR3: CAWRGGRVTQYF

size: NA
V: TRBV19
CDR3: CATLPGVDTEAFF